One and the same sample provided the 15 T cell receptor beta chains below, sequenced in a study of T cells in Graves' hyperthyroidism and ophthalmopathy. Amplification targeted TCR beta CDR3 regions from RNA transcripts. First-round RT-PCR targeting the TCR CDR3 was performed with the HTBI primer set. TCRdb recomputed calls from the multiplex PCR reads with MiXCR, one row per CDR3 protein. Among around 450,000 distinct CDR3 sequences, less than 20% were seen once, and the ten largest hold approximately 7.5%. Sequenced: blood. The receptors derive from a woman in her late teens or twenties with Graves' hyperthyroidism.

Many counts were recorded for this clonotype. J is TRBJ1-5 and V is TRBV29-1; 8 bases are a match to TRBD1. CDR1 is SQVTM, CDR2 ANQGSEA, per germline. The CDR3 is 15 amino acids. After removal of 6 bases from V and 0 bases from J, the junction contained 7 bases not matched to a gene. The CDR3 is CSVRQGSNSNQPQHF. The CDR3 DNA is TGCAGCGTCCGACAGGGGTCTAATAGCAATCAGCCCCAGCATTTT.

This clonotype was seen at least ten times. The chain combines TRBV12-3 or TRBV12-4 with TRBJ2-7; TRBD2 agrees at 9 bases. The CDR3 covers 14 residues. After removal of 2 bases from V and 2 bases from J, the junction contained 1 base not matched to a gene. CDR3 loop: CASSLSGGTYEQYF. Written as DNA, the CDR3 is TGTGCCAGCAGTTTAAGCGGGGGGACCTACGAGCAGTACTTC.

V and J are TRBV4-1 and TRBJ2-2; D is unresolved. CDR3 size: 19 residues. Per germline, CDR1 MGHRA and CDR2 YSYEKL. V lost 4 bases, J lost 0 bases, and 21 bases lay in between. CDR3 DNA sequence: TGCGCCAGCAGCCCCCATACGAACAGACGGATCGCGAACACCGGGGAGCTGTTTTTT. It translates to CASSPHTNRRIANTGELFF.

This clonotype was seen at least ten times. The chain uses TRBV24-1 and TRBJ2-1; D not certain. Deletions cut 5 bases from V and 0 bases from J, with 10 bases between. The CDR3 length is 15 residues. The germline V gene encodes CDR1 KGHDR and CDR2 SFDVKD. CDR3 amino acids: CATSAKGSSYNEQFF. The CDR3 nucleotides read TGTGCCACCAGTGCTAAAGGTAGCTCCTACAATGAGCAGTTCTTC.

In its sample, this clonotype was seen many times. The CDR3 nucleotides read TGTGCCTGGAGCCAAAGACTAGCGGGGGGGCCGTTCTCCTACGAGCAGTACTTC. As protein: CAWSQRLAGGPFSYEQYF. The J gene is TRBJ2-7, the V gene TRBV30, with 14 bases fitting TRBD2. From germline, CDR1 is GTSNPN and CDR2 SVGIG (reference sequence). The V segment lost 3 bases and the J segment 0 bases; nucleotides outside the gene matches: 10. The length of the CDR3 is 18 residues. The variable domain in full, completed from reference TRBV30 and TRBJ2-7, reads SQTIHQWPATLVQPVGSPLSLECTVEGTSNPNLYWYRQAAGRGLQLLFYSVGIGQISSEVPQNLSASRPQDRQFILSSKKLLLSDSGFYLCAWSQRLAGGPFSYEQYFGPGTRLTVT.

This clonotype has more than one count but fewer than ten. V and J are TRBV9 and TRBJ1-2, with TRBD1 as a possible D gene (5 bases). The CDR3 consists of 14 residues. Germline V CDR1 and CDR2: SGDLS, YYNGEE. The ends were cut back, 4 bases at V and 7 bases at J, with 17 bases in the middle. CDR3 in amino acids: CASSPNTGQGGYTF. DNA for the CDR3: TGTGCCAGCAGCCCCAACACGGGGCAGGGTGGCTACACCTTC. Complete variable domain (other parts from reference TRBV9 and TRBJ1-2): DSGVTQTPKHLITATGQRVTLRCSPRSGDLSVYWYQQSLDQGLQFLIQYYNGEERAKGNILERFSAQQFPDLHSELNLSSLELGDSALYFCASSPNTGQGGYTFGSGTRLTVV.

Ten or more counts support this clonotype. The chain recombines TRBV7-9 with TRBJ1-6; D not resolved. Germline V gene sequence: CDR1 SEHNR, CDR2 FQNEAQ (reference sequence). Trimming took 2 bases from V and 9 from J, leaving 11 bases between them. The CDR3 runs to 14 residues. The CDR3 DNA sequence: TGTGCCAGCAGCTTAAGAGTCGAGGGTTCACCCCTCCACTTT. Translated, it gives CASSLRVEGSPLHF. Combining the CDR3 with reference TRBV7-9 and TRBJ1-6 gives the whole variable domain DTGVSQNPRHKITKRGQNVTFRCDPISEHNRLYWYRQTLGQGPEFLTYFQNEAQLEKSRLLSDRFSAERPKGSFSTLEIQRTEQGDSAMYLCASSLRVEGSPLHFGNGTRLTVT.

This clonotype has at least ten counts. This chain joins TRBV4-1 and TRBJ2-1; TRBD2 might be the D (5 bases). This CDR3 is 16 amino acids long. In germline, CDR1 is MGHRA, CDR2 YSYEKL. V was clipped by 5 bases and J by 0 bases, with 14 bases between them. CDR3 nucleotides: TGCGCCAGCAGCTCGCGAGCGGTGAGCTCCTACAATGAGCAGTTCTTC. Translated, it gives CASSSRAVSSYNEQFF.

At least ten counts were recorded for this clonotype. The genes are TRBV7-8 and TRBJ2-7; D assignment may be TRBD1 or TRBD2 (5 bases each). Germline CDR1 reads SGHVS; CDR2 reads FQNEAQ. Trimming removed 1 base at V and 1 base at J, with 8 bases between. The CDR3 extends over 14 amino acids. The CDR3 is CASSLGGLSYEQYF. The CDR3 coding sequence is TGTGCCAGCAGCTTAGGGGGGTTGTCCTACGAGCAGTACTTC.

The gene calls are TRBV18 and TRBJ2-5, with D uncertain. The CDR3 loop spans 14 amino acids. V was shortened by 2 bases and J by 3 bases, with 10 bases between the two germline ends. Germline-derived CDR1 and CDR2 are KGHSH and LQKENI. This CDR3 is CASSPGLTEETQYF. The CDR3, as DNA: TGTGCCAGCTCACCAGGGCTAACCGAAGAGACCCAGTACTTC.

This clonotype has more than one count but fewer than ten. The chain combines TRBV11-2 with TRBJ2-4; no firm D call. CDR3 length: 17 amino acids. The germline V gene encodes CDR1 SGHAT and CDR2 FQNNGV. V lost 1 base and J 0 bases, leaving 13 bases between the germline ends. CDR3 sequence reads: CASSLGALGLAKNIQYF. The CDR3 DNA reads TGTGCCAGCAGCTTAGGAGCCCTTGGGCTAGCCAAAAACATTCAGTACTTC.

This clonotype was observed many times. The V gene is TRBV3-1, the J gene TRBJ2-5, with 10 bases fitting TRBD2. Trimming took 0 bases from V and 5 from J; bases not matched to a gene: 15. This CDR3 has 19 amino acids. Germline V lookup: CDR1 LGHDT, CDR2 YNNKEL (reference sequence). CDR3 protein: CASSQEVASGGPPPETQYF. Written as DNA, the CDR3 is TGTGCCAGCAGCCAAGAGGTGGCTAGCGGGGGCCCCCCCCCGGAGACCCAGTACTTC.

This clonotype has at least ten counts. This chain connects TRBV20-1 to TRBJ2-7; the D gene is possibly TRBD2 (6 bases). The CDR3 totals 14 residues. V lost 5 bases and J lost 1, with 15 bases in between. Germline lookup yields CDR1 DFQATT and CDR2 SNEGSKA (reference sequence). CDR3 region: CSAHPGGNSYEQYF. The CDR3 DNA is TGCAGTGCTCACCCGGGCGGGAATTCCTACGAGCAGTACTTC.

There are many counts of this clonotype. This chain links TRBV7-8 with TRBJ2-7; D is perhaps TRBD2 (6 bases). Germline V gene sequence: CDR1 SGHVS, CDR2 FQNEAQ. V was trimmed by 5 bases and J by 3 bases, leaving 11 bases between them. The CDR3 contains 13 residues. The CDR3 nucleotides read TGTGCCAGCAGCCCCGGGACTTTCTACGAGCAGTACTTC. Its translation is CASSPGTFYEQYF.

This clonotype was observed at least ten times. The rearrangement links TRBV11-3 to TRBJ1-2; 7 bases fit TRBD1. The germline V gene encodes CDR1 SGHNT and CDR2 YENEEA. The V and J ends lost 4 bases and 6 bases, in that order; junction bases with no gene match: 2. This CDR3 spans 12 amino acids. The CDR3 DNA reads TGTGCCAGCAGCTCCGACAGGGATGGCTACACCTTC. Translated, it gives CASSSDRDGYTF.